The clone carrying this TCR beta chain appeared a few times. What it recognizes is unknown. MiXCR was run by TCRdb on the 5' RACE reads, yielding one entry per CDR3 protein. Found here are 700,000 or so distinct CDR3 sequences, 20% to 25% of them singletons; the top ten hold approximately 4.5%. This sample was included in a study of identical twins. Study results and limitations: Zero-insertion results could be subject to partial confounding by invariant MAIT and iNKT cells. Out-of-frame TCR alpha sharing in monozygotic twins exceeded recombination model predictions.

Germline CDR1 reads DFQATT; CDR2 reads SNEGSKA (reference sequence). CDR3 length: 14 amino acids. Trimming pared 1 base from V and 3 bases from J, leaving 12 bases between. Healthy Caucasians, and only they, were the donors. Separately, the same data were catalogued under a study of T cells expressing NK-cell markers. That source notes: Sequencing of TCR beta repertoires drew on sorted CD3+CD56+NKG2C+, CD3+CD56+NKG2C- and CD3+CD56-NKG2C+ T cells.

The TCR originated in a woman aged 18-29 years in good health. The J gene is TRBJ1-1, the V gene TRBV20-1, with D perhaps matching TRBD1 (5 bases). The sequencing sample was made of PBMCs. The CDR3 region is CSARGRGRYTEAFF. The DNA of the CDR3 is TGCAGTGCTAGAGGACGGGGCAGGTACACTGAAGCTTTCTTT.